The 21 T cell receptor beta chains in this list originate from one sample, sequenced in a study of control samples from healthy donors and cancer patients. The data were produced by immunoSEQ multiplex PCR, yet TCRdb's version contains in-frame clones alone and is incomplete. This table holds about 130,000 clones, 88% found once. The specimen was blood. These receptors were obtained from a man in his forties or fifties in good health.

The rearrangement joins TRBV10-3 to TRBJ1-6; 9 bases fit TRBD1. CDR1 is ENHRY, CDR2 SYGVKD, per germline. CDR3 length: 13 residues. V shed 4 bases and J 8 bases; nucleotides not matched to a gene: 0. Here the CDR3 reads CAISGTGDSPLHF. In DNA, the CDR3 is TGTGCCATCAGTGGGACAGGGGATTCACCCCTCCACTTT.

The chain employs TRBV7-8 and TRBJ2-2; 7 nucleotides match TRBD1. The germline gives CDR1 SGHVS, CDR2 FQNEAQ. V lost 2 bases and J lost 0; bases outside the gene matches: 3. The CDR3 loop spans 16 amino acids. CDR3 DNA: TGTGCCAGCAGCTTATCCGGGACAGCGAACACCGGGGAGCTGTTTTTT. Its protein is CASSLSGTANTGELFF.

This clone was seen a few times. The V gene is TRBV7-9, the J gene TRBJ2-2; D is unresolved. The V gene lost 1 base and the J gene lost 0 bases, with 3 bases spanning the gap. The germline gives CDR1 SEHNR, CDR2 FQNEAQ (reference sequence). The CDR3 sequence is 14 residues long. CDR3 DNA: TGTGCCAGCAGCTTAGACGCGAACACCGGGGAGCTGTTTTTT. It specifies CASSLDANTGELFF.

The V and J genes are TRBV5-1 and TRBJ2-3, with D possibly matching TRBD1 (6 bases). Trimming took 0 bases from V and 4 from J, leaving 9 bases between them. The V gene's germline CDR1 is SGHRS and CDR2 YFSETQ. The CDR3 consists of 14 residues. The CDR3 DNA follows: TGCGCCAGCAGCTTGGCCGGACAGTCAGATACGCAGTATTTT. It specifies CASSLAGQSDTQYF.

V and J are TRBV28 and TRBJ1-3; weak D call: TRBD1 (5 bases). Trimming took 6 bases from V and 0 from J, leaving 9 bases between them. The CDR3 has 14 residues. The germline CDR1 and CDR2 sequences are MDHEN and SYDVKM. Written as DNA, the CDR3 is TGTGCCAGCAGCACAGGTTACTCTGGAAACACCATATATTTT. Protein sequence: CASSTGYSGNTIYF.

This rearrangement joins TRBV7-2 to TRBJ2-3, with D tentatively TRBD2 (5 bases). The CDR3 sequence is 15 residues long. V was trimmed by 5 bases and J by 1 base, leaving 13 bases between them. Germline lookup yields CDR1 SGHTA and CDR2 FQGNSA. The CDR3 is CASSGGSSRTDTQYF. DNA of the CDR3: TGTGCCAGCAGCGGAGGATCTAGCCGCACAGATACGCAGTATTTT.

The J gene is TRBJ2-1, the V gene TRBV5-1; the D gene is possibly TRBD2 (6 bases). This CDR3 has 17 amino acids. Between the trimmed V and J ends, which lost 0 bases and 0 bases, there was a span of 13 bases. Germline V lookup: CDR1 SGHRS, CDR2 YFSETQ. In DNA form, the CDR3 reads TGCGCCAGCAGCTTGGCGGAGGGACTCAGCTCCTACAATGAGCAGTTCTTC. Its protein product is CASSLAEGLSSYNEQFF.

The rearrangement joins TRBV2 to TRBJ1-2; maybe TRBD1 (5 bases). Trimming left V 5 bases short and J 4 bases short, with 14 bases between. Per the germline V gene, CDR1 is SNHLY and CDR2 is FYNNEI. This CDR3 spans 14 amino acids. The CDR3 bases are TGTGCCAGCAGTCCTTTATCCGGGACCTATGGCTACACCTTC. Protein sequence: CASSPLSGTYGYTF.

This clone has only one observation. The chain carries TRBV19 and TRBJ1-2; D remains unclear. Germline CDR1 and CDR2: LNHDA and SQIVND (reference sequence). V was pared by 6 bases and J by 3 bases, with 14 bases between. This CDR3 spans 14 amino acids. CDR3 region: CASRVPTDHYGYTF. The CDR3 DNA reads as TGTGCCAGTAGGGTCCCCACAGATCACTATGGCTACACCTTC.

The genes are TRBV7-2 and TRBJ2-5; 12 positions agree with TRBD2. The V gene end was trimmed by 4 bases and the J gene end by 5 bases; junction bases not matched to a gene: 5. Germline lookup yields CDR1 SGHTA and CDR2 FQGNSA. The CDR3 has 15 residues. The CDR3 nucleotides are TGTGCCAGCAGCTCTAGCGGGGGGGGCGCCGAGACCCAGTACTTC. Translating gives CASSSSGGGAETQYF.

J is TRBJ2-7 and V is TRBV11-1; D unclear. The germline CDR1 and CDR2 sequences are SGHAT and FQDESV (reference sequence). The CDR3 is 11 amino acids. The V gene lost 0 bases and the J gene lost 5 bases, with 2 bases spanning the gap. The DNA of the CDR3 is TGTGCCAGCAGCTTAGCCCACGAGCAGTACTTC. This gives the protein CASSLAHEQYF.

A single count supports this clone. V is TRBV4-1 and J is TRBJ1-5, with no clear D. Germline V CDR1 and CDR2: MGHRA, YSYEKL. The V end was cut by 1 base, the J end by 6 bases, with 10 bases between. CDR3 length: 14 residues. Here the CDR3 reads CASSQAGGIQPQHF. The CDR3 nucleotides are TGCGCCAGCAGCCAAGCCGGAGGTATTCAGCCCCAGCATTTT.

The rearrangement links TRBV2 to TRBJ1-2; D is perhaps TRBD1 (5 bases). V was clipped by 4 bases and J by 6 bases, with 18 bases between them. The CDR3 has 15 amino acids. Germline V CDR1 and CDR2: SNHLY, FYNNEI. CDR3 DNA: TGTGCCAGCAGTGTAGGGGTGGAAGGGGATAATGGCTACACCTTC. Translation: CASSVGVEGDNGYTF.

The CDR3 DNA reads as TGTGCCATCAAGCCCGGGACAGGGGGCTTCTACGAGCAGTACTTC. This gives the protein CAIKPGTGGFYEQYF. The rearrangement joins TRBV10-3 to TRBJ2-7; 12 nucleotides agree with TRBD1. The CDR3 loop spans 15 amino acids. V lost 7 bases and J lost 3; bases outside the gene matches: 7. CDR1 and CDR2 (germline): ENHRY, SYGVKD.

The rearrangement links TRBV15 to TRBJ1-1; D not certain. CDR3 size: 15 residues. Germline values: CDR1 LNHNV, CDR2 YYDKDF (reference sequence). V shed 3 bases and J shed 3 bases, with 14 bases lying between them. The CDR3 sequence: CATSRFGLSDTEAFF. CDR3 nucleotides: TGTGCCACCAGCAGGTTCGGATTATCGGACACTGAAGCTTTCTTT.

The chain has TRBV2 and TRBJ1-3, with TRBD1 as a possible D gene (5 bases). Deletions cut 6 bases from V and 7 bases from J, with 13 bases between. The CDR3 covers 13 residues. Germline V gene sequence: CDR1 SNHLY, CDR2 FYNNEI. CDR3 nucleotides: TGTGCCAGCAGCCCGCTGGGGCAGAACACCATATATTTT. Translated: CASSPLGQNTIYF.

The genes are TRBV28 and TRBJ1-4; the D gene is possibly TRBD1 (5 bases). Germline V lookup: CDR1 MDHEN, CDR2 SYDVKM. V was shortened by 3 bases and J by 4 bases, with 9 bases between the two germline ends. The CDR3 runs 14 residues. The CDR3 sequence: CASSLLQGNEKLFF. For the CDR3, the DNA is TGTGCCAGCAGTTTGTTGCAGGGTAATGAAAAACTGTTTTTT.

The rearrangement links TRBV29-1 to TRBJ2-7, with 7 positions matching TRBD1. Germline assignment: CDR1 SQVTM and CDR2 ANQGSEA. The V segment lost 6 bases and the J segment 0 bases; nucleotides outside the gene matches: 8. The CDR3 totals 14 residues. Here the CDR3 reads CSVGAGTDSYEQYF. CDR3 DNA sequence: TGCAGCGTCGGAGCCGGGACAGACTCCTACGAGCAGTACTTC.

The gene calls are TRBV30 and TRBJ2-2; TRBD1 aligns across 10 bases. There are 18 residues in the CDR3. Germline CDR1 GTSNPN, CDR2 SVGIG (reference sequence). J lost 1 base, V lost 4 bases, and 12 bases had no gene match. Here the CDR3 DNA reads TGTGCCTGGAACCCCGGGACAGGGGCTCTGGGGAACACCGGGGAGCTGTTTTTT. This sequence encodes CAWNPGTGALGNTGELFF.

There are many counts of this clone. This sequence joins TRBV27 and TRBJ1-4, with 11 bases lining up with TRBD1. Losses at the gene ends were 6 bases for V and 8 bases for J; bases not matched to a gene: 8. The germline CDR1 and CDR2 sequences are MNHEY and SMNVEV (reference sequence). The CDR3 totals 15 residues. CDR3 in DNA: TGTGCCAGCAGGCGGACAGGGGGCGCGAGGGAAAAACTGTTTTTT. Translating it yields CASRRTGGAREKLFF. The variable domain in full, with the rest retrieved from reference TRBV27 and TRBJ1-4, is EAQVTQNPRYLITVTGKKLTVTCSQNMNHEYMSWYRQDPGLGLRQIYYSMNVEVTDKGDVPEGYKVSRKEKRNFPLILESPSPNQTSLYFCASRRTGGAREKLFFGSGTQLSVL.

The rearrangement uses TRBV7-3 and TRBJ1-5; D gene uncertain. The germline V gene encodes CDR1 SGHTA and CDR2 FQGTGA. The CDR3 contains 11 residues. Trimming cost V 3 bases and J 15 bases, with 12 bases left between them. CDR3: CASSFPGSTHF. CDR3 DNA sequence: TGTGCCAGCAGCTTTCCGGGAAGTACGCATTTT.